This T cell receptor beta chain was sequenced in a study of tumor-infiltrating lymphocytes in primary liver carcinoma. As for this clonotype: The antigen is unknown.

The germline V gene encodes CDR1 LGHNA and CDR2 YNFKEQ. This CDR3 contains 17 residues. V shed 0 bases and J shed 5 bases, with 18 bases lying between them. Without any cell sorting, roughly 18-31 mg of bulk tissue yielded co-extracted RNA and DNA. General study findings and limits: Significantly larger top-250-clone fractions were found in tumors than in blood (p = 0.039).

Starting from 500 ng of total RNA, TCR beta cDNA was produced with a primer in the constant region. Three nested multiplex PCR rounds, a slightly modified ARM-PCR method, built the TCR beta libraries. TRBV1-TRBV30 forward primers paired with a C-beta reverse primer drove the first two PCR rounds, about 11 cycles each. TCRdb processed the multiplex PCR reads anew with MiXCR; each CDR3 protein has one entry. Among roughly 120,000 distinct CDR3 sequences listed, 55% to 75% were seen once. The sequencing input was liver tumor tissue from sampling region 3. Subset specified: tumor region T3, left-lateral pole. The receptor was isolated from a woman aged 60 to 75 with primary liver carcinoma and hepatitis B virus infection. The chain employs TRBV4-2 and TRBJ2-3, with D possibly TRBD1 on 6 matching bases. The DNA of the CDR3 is TGTGCCAGCAGCCAAGATGGAAGGGGGACGGTAGTAGATACGCAGTATTTT. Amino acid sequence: CASSQDGRGTVVDTQYF.